The 13 T cell receptor beta chains below were found in one sample sequenced in a study of beta chain features in type 1 diabetes. The sequenced template was cDNA made from the entire isolated RNA. The repertoire was sequenced with immunoSEQ multiplex PCR; TCRdb's copy has only in-frame clones and lacks some. The sample includes 100,000 to 150,000 clones, around 15% of them seen just once. These receptors lack a known antigen. Study-wide results and caveats: Significant though moderate, a shortening of TCRB CDR3s appeared in all four CD4+ subsets of Type 1 diabetes patients.

The sequenced material came from central memory CD4+ T cells from blood. These receptors originate from a man younger than 30 with type 1 diabetes.

The rearrangement joins TRBV9 to TRBJ2-1; no firm D call. Germline V gives CDR1 SGDLS, CDR2 YYNGEE. The CDR3 runs 13 residues. V gave up 0 bases and J gave up 8 bases, with 9 bases separating them. The CDR3 is CASSVEVRDEQFF. The CDR3 nucleotides read TGTGCCAGCAGCGTAGAAGTACGGGATGAGCAGTTCTTC.

This chain links TRBV6-5 with TRBJ2-5; TRBD2 agrees at 15 bases. There are 15 residues in the CDR3. The V and J ends lost 6 bases and 2 bases, in that order; junction bases with no gene match: 1. The germline CDR1 and CDR2 sequences are MNHEY and SVGAGI. The CDR3, as DNA: TGTGCCAGCAGGGGACTAGCGGGAGGACAAGAGACCCAGTACTTC. Translating gives CASRGLAGGQETQYF.

This clone was picked up a small number of times. The J gene is TRBJ1-1, the V gene TRBV10-3; TRBD1 might be the D (5 bases). CDR3 size: 14 residues. Germline CDR1 reads ENHRY; CDR2 reads SYGVKD. Trimming cost V 2 bases and J 0 bases, with 7 bases left between them. DNA of the CDR3: TGTGCCATCAGTGAGAGGGACCTGAACACTGAAGCTTTCTTT. Translation: CAISERDLNTEAFF.

Worth noting for this clone: A far larger clone is off by one base, so a read error is likely. The chain is built from TRBV14 and TRBJ2-5; D is unresolved. The better agreement between TRBJ2-7 and the DNA end casts doubt on the J call. Germline-derived CDR1 and CDR2 are SGHDN and FVKESK. The CDR3 has 17 amino acids. The DNA for the CDR3 is TGTGCCAGCAGCCAAGGGGCGTTTGTCGGCGGCACCTACGAGCAGTACTTC. Protein sequence: CASSQGAFVGGTYEQYF.

This chain uses TRBV30 with TRBJ1-3, with D maybe TRBD1 (5 bases). CDR3 length: 13 residues. Trimming shortened V by 6 bases and J by 7 bases, and 16 bases separated the two germline ends. In germline, CDR1 is GTSNPN, CDR2 SVGIG (reference sequence). For the CDR3, the DNA is TGTGCCTGTCAAACAGGAAACGGGAACACCATATATTTT. Encoded protein: CACQTGNGNTIYF.

V usage is TRBV27 and J usage is TRBJ1-4; 8 positions agree with TRBD1. V dropped 5 bases and J dropped 2; count of bases not matched to a gene: 4. The germline CDR1 and CDR2 sequences are MNHEY and SMNVEV (reference sequence). The CDR3 sequence is 15 residues long. The CDR3 DNA sequence: TGTGCCAGCAGTGGGTACAGGGGGACTAATGAAAAACTGTTTTTT. It translates to CASSGYRGTNEKLFF.

This clone rates as medium-sized (0.01 to 0.1%). The chain carries TRBV30 and TRBJ1-1; D not resolved. Germline CDR1 and CDR2: GTSNPN and SVGIG (reference sequence). The CDR3 spans 14 residues. V gave up 7 bases and J gave up 1 base, with 16 bases separating them. CDR3 in amino acids: CASHPRGGNTEAFF. In DNA form, the CDR3 reads TGTGCCTCCCACCCTCGGGGTGGGAACACTGAAGCTTTCTTT.

This clone was observed a handful of times. The CDR3 DNA is TGTGCCAGCAGATCGACGGGGACAGATACGCAGTATTTT. This codes for CASRSTGTDTQYF. This chain joins TRBV27 and TRBJ2-3; D perhaps matches TRBD2 (5 bases). Looked up from germline, CDR1 is MNHEY and CDR2 is SMNVEV (reference sequence). The ends were cut back, 6 bases at V and 3 bases at J, with 10 bases in the middle. The CDR3 length is 13 residues.

The genes are TRBV5-4 and TRBJ2-3; D not certain. The germline gives CDR1 SGHNT, CDR2 YYREEE (reference sequence). The V and J ends lost 4 bases and 0 bases respectively, with 12 bases between them. The CDR3 has 15 amino acids. CDR3 nucleotides: TGTGCCAGCAGCCCTCCGGGTTCTAGCACAGATACGCAGTATTTT. Its translation: CASSPPGSSTDTQYF.

The chain has TRBV5-1 and TRBJ2-2; D is perhaps TRBD1 (6 bases). Per the germline V gene, CDR1 is SGHRS and CDR2 is YFSETQ. The V and J ends lost 4 bases and 3 bases respectively, with 10 bases between them. The CDR3 has 14 amino acids. This CDR3 reads CASSGTTDTGELFF. In nucleotides, the CDR3 is TGCGCCAGCAGCGGGACAACAGACACCGGGGAGCTGTTTTTT.

V gene TRBV7-2 combines with J gene TRBJ1-2; D is uncertain. Germline V gene lookup returns CDR1 SGHTA and CDR2 FQGNSA. V lost 3 bases, J lost 0 bases, and 5 bases lay in between. The CDR3 contains 13 residues. The CDR3 region has the DNA TGTGCCAGCAGCTTTCCGCCTAACTATGGCTACACCTTC. Its protein product is CASSFPPNYGYTF. The full variable domain, completed using reference TRBV7-2 and TRBJ1-2, is GAGVSQSPSNKVTEKGKDVELRCDPISGHTALYWYRQSLGQGLEFLIYFQGNSAPDKSGLPSDRFSAERTGGSVSTLTIQRTQQEDSAVYLCASSFPPNYGYTFGSGTRLTVV.

The chain employs TRBV5-1 and TRBJ2-7, with D possibly matching TRBD1 (6 bases). The germline V and J ends were trimmed by 5 bases and 1 base, with 13 bases remaining between them. The CDR3 is 14 amino acids. CDR1 and CDR2 from the germline V gene are SGHRS and YFSETQ. The CDR3 sequence: CASSPQGISYEQYF. CDR3 coding DNA: TGCGCCAGCAGTCCTCAGGGGATTTCCTACGAGCAGTACTTC.

This clone was counted a few times. This chain uses TRBV30 with TRBJ2-7; 10 bases are a match to TRBD1. Unmatched junction bases numbered 5, after V lost 8 bases and J lost 4 bases. The germline CDR1 and CDR2 sequences are GTSNPN and SVGIG (reference sequence). The CDR3 is 12 amino acids. The CDR3 sequence is CAGGDRGYEQYF. Written as DNA, the CDR3 is TGTGCCGGGGGGGACAGGGGATACGAGCAGTACTTC.